This is a list of T cell receptor beta chains from one sample in a study of identical twins. TCRdb called the 5' RACE reads again in MiXCR, with one record for every CDR3 protein. The sample has about 220,000 distinct CDR3 sequences, 5.5% to 7.5% seen once. These data were also reused for a study on T cells expressing NK-cell markers.

What was sequenced was CD8+ T cells sorted from blood. The source of these receptors is a woman aged 18 to 35 in good health. Both conserved end residues are part of each CDR3. D genes are given only for firm matches. For some rows the clone size is stated as once, few or many, or as a class when expanded; others skip it.

J	size	D	V	DNA	CDR3
TRBJ2-3	few	TRBD2	TRBV6-1	TGTGCCAGCAGAAGCGGGAGCAGGGAAAGACGCACAGATACGCAGTATTTT	CASRSGSRERRTDTQYF
TRBJ2-1	many	NA	TRBV24-1	TGTGCCACCGGACAGACAAACAATGAGCAGTTCTTC	CATGQTNNEQFF
TRBJ1-5	few	NA	TRBV21-1	TGTGCCAGCAGCAAATCTGTGGGGAATCAGCCCCAGCATTTT	CASSKSVGNQPQHF
TRBJ2-1	many	NA	TRBV11-1	TGTGCCAGCAGCCAAAGGGTAGTCCTTACCGATGAGCAGTTCTTC	CASSQRVVLTDEQFF
TRBJ2-2	NA	TRBD2	TRBV24-1	TGTGCCACCAGTGATTCCCACTCGTCCGGGAGGGCCCTACACACCGGGGAGCTGTTTTTT	CATSDSHSSGRALHTGELFF
TRBJ2-7	many	NA	TRBV20-1	TGCAGTGCTCTGACAAGGAGCTCCTACGAGCAGTACTTC	CSALTRSSYEQYF
TRBJ2-3	NA	NA	TRBV12-3/TRBV12-4	TGTGCCAGCAGGTCAGGGACGGCGCAGTATTTT	CASRSGTAQYF
TRBJ2-7	few	NA	TRBV9	TGTGCCAGCAGCGTAGGGGTGGAGGTCGAGCAGTACTTC	CASSVGVEVEQYF
TRBJ2-3	many	NA	TRBV12-3/TRBV12-4	TGTGCCAGCAGTGGATCGGACGATGTGATGTACCCGGACTCCACAGATACGCAGTATTTT	CASSGSDDVMYPDSTDTQYF
TRBJ2-7	few	TRBD2	TRBV9	TGTGCCAGCAGCGCATCCGGGACTAACTACGAGCAGTACTTC	CASSASGTNYEQYF
TRBJ2-3	NA	NA	TRBV19	TGTGCCAGTAGTCAAGTCCCGTCCCTAGCGCCTAGCACAGATACGCAGTATTTT	CASSQVPSLAPSTDTQYF